The clone carrying this TCR beta chain showed up just a few times. Its target is not known. A much larger clone lies one base from this, so it may be a read error. It was RNA transcripts that yielded the amplified TCR beta CDR3 regions. TCR CDR3 underwent first-round RT-PCR with the HTBI primer set. Using its own MiXCR run on the multiplex PCR reads, TCRdb lists one record per CDR3 protein. The data show around 99,000 distinct CDR3 sequences, with about a sixth seen just once and less than 50% held by the top ten. Germline lookup yields CDR1 DFQATT and CDR2 SNEGSKA (reference sequence). The CDR3 length is 14 residues. This entry is derived from a study of T cells in Graves' hyperthyroidism and ophthalmopathy. Study results and caveats: Most clonotypes expanded in thyroid above 0.001 were likewise present in blood.

The patients, who ranged from 18 to 65 in age, presented with newly diagnosed hyperthyroidism lasting under 2 months. Patients having uncontrolled infection, another autoimmune disease, pregnancy or lactation were not included. PBMCs came from 10 ml fresh peripheral blood. The receptor's source is a woman between 45 and 60 years old with Graves' hyperthyroidism. This chain links TRBV20-1 with TRBJ2-2, with D perhaps TRBD2 (5 bases). The sample was blood. The chain's CDR3 is CSAHGPSAAGELLF. Written as DNA, the CDR3 is TGCAGTGCTCACGGACCAAGCGCCGCCGGGGAGCTGCTTTTT.